These T cell receptor beta chains were read from a single sample in a study of blood T cell repertoires in COVID-19. Generated by immunoSEQ multiplex PCR, the TCRdb table keeps only in-frame clones and is missing some. The sample records some 11,000 clones, about 85% being singletons. Material for sequencing was peripheral blood. The receptor set was obtained from a man aged 30-40 years with active or convalescent COVID-19. CDR3s include the opening cysteine and the closing phenylalanine or tryptophan. A D gene is named only where the DNA matches it firmly. Size values are once, few and many counts, or a class for expanded clones, and some rows have none.

v_call	j_call	d_call	clone_size	cdr3_nt	cdr3_aa
TRBV6-2/TRBV6-3	TRBJ2-7	NA	NA	TGTGCCAGCAGTTACTCGAGCGGCGAGCAGTACTTC	CASSYSSGEQYF
TRBV21-1	TRBJ1-1	NA	NA	TGTGCCAGCAGCGCCCACAAGAACACTGAAGCTTTCTTT	CASSAHKNTEAFF
TRBV6-5	TRBJ2-2	TRBD2	once	TGTGCTAGTCATCCGGGGGGGGCGAACACCGGGGAGCTGTTTTTT	CASHPGGANTGELFF
TRBV6-7	TRBJ1-2	NA	NA	TGTGCCAGCAGTTACGCAAACAGGGATGGCTATGGCTACACCTTC	CASSYANRDGYGYTF
TRBV7-9	TRBJ1-1	NA	NA	TGTGCCAGCAGCTTAGTGACAAACACTGAAGCTTTCTTT	CASSLVTNTEAFF
TRBV29-1	TRBJ1-2	TRBD1	NA	TGCAGCGTTGGCTGGGACAGGGGAACCCATGGCTACACCTTC	CSVGWDRGTHGYTF
TRBV24-1	TRBJ2-5	TRBD1	NA	TGTGCCACCAGTGATCCCCGGACAGGTCAAGAGACCCAGTACTTC	CATSDPRTGQETQYF
TRBV5-4	TRBJ2-1	TRBD2	NA	TGTGCCAGCAGCTTGGTTTTCGCGGGGGGGCCCAATGAGCAGTTCTTC	CASSLVFAGGPNEQFF
TRBV19	TRBJ1-1	TRBD1	NA	TGTGCCAGTCGACAAGAGGGGGCGGGCACTGAAGCTTTCTTT	CASRQEGAGTEAFF
TRBV6-5	TRBJ2-2	TRBD2	NA	TGTGCCAGCAGTTACTCGTCTAGCGGGGTAACCGGGGAGCTGTTTTTT	CASSYSSSGVTGELFF
TRBV10-3	TRBJ1-3	NA	once	TGTGCCACTGTTAACTCTGGAAACACCATATATTTT	CATVNSGNTIYF
TRBV11-2	TRBJ1-6	NA	NA	TGTGCCAGCAGACCCTTTTTCGGGAATAATTCACCCCTCCACTTT	CASRPFFGNNSPLHF
TRBV7-3	TRBJ1-6	NA	NA	TGTGCCAGCAGCTTAACCGGACAGCCAGAGAATTCACCCCTCCACTTT	CASSLTGQPENSPLHF
TRBV7-9	TRBJ1-1	NA	NA	TGTGCCAGCAGCCCCCTCGGCGGGGACTCCTCAGGTGAAGCTTTCTTT	CASSPLGGDSSGEAFF